This T cell receptor (beta chain) appears in the sequencing data of a study of CD4+ T cells in melanoma. CDR1 is SGDLS, CDR2 YYNGEE, per germline. CDR3 length equals 15 residues. The ends were cut back, 0 bases at V and 8 bases at J, with 12 bases in the middle. Method: immunoSEQ multiplex PCR; TCRdb's copy keeps in-frame clones and lacks some. Of about 13,000 clones listed, 68% are singletons. This TCR derives from a human donor with melanoma. The chain uses TRBV9 and TRBJ1-6; tentatively, D is TRBD1 (6 bases). Specimen: cells from a culture (not recorded whether cultured in vitro). The CDR3 coding sequence is TGTGCCAGCAGCGTAGTATCAGGGGCGGATTCACCCCTCCACTTT. Its protein is CASSVVSGADSPLHF.